One and the same sample provided the 22 T cell receptor beta chains below, sequenced in a study of T cell responses to AZD1222 COVID-19 vaccine. Only in-frame clones appear in the TCRdb table, and some are missing; sequencing was by immunoSEQ multiplex PCR. The sample has more than 70,000 clones; 87% are singletons. The starting material was peripheral blood, obtained 28 days after the second AZD1222 dose. These receptors were obtained from an adult who received the AZD1222 COVID-19 vaccine.

J is TRBJ1-2 and V is TRBV25-1; TRBD1 matches 8 bases. Germline values: CDR1 MGHDK, CDR2 SYGVNS. J was trimmed by 6 bases and V by 7 bases; bases with no gene match: 7. The length of the CDR3 is 13 residues. DNA of the CDR3: TGTGCCAGCAAAACAGGGGGAGGTGATGGCTACACCTTC. This encodes CASKTGGGDGYTF.

The gene calls are TRBV6-5 and TRBJ1-3, with 7 bases aligning to TRBD1. The junction had 6 bases not matched to a gene; V was cut back by 4 bases and J by 0 bases. Germline values: CDR1 MNHEY, CDR2 SVGAGI. The CDR3 loop spans 16 amino acids. As DNA, the CDR3 is TGTGCCAGCAGTTCGGGACAGTTACTCTCTGGAAACACCATATATTTT. This sequence encodes CASSSGQLLSGNTIYF.

Points on this clone: Other nucleotide sequences from this sample produce the same CDR3. The chain couples TRBV5-6 to TRBJ1-6; D possibly corresponds to TRBD1 (5 bases). The V end was cut by 0 bases, the J end by 5 bases, with 9 bases between. The CDR3 consists of 15 residues. Germline CDR1 reads SGHDT; CDR2 reads YYEEEE. Here the CDR3 reads CASSLDGGNNSPLHF. Here the CDR3 DNA reads TGTGCCAGCAGCTTGGACGGGGGTAATAATTCACCCCTCCACTTT.

J is TRBJ1-2 and V is TRBV14; TRBD1 matches 8 bases. Trimming at V came to 4 bases and at J to 8 bases, leaving 6 bases not matched to a gene. The germline CDR1 and CDR2 sequences are SGHDN and FVKESK. The CDR3 is 13 residues long. The CDR3 bases are TGTGCCAGCAGCCTGCGGACAGGGCTAGGCTACACCTTC. Its translation: CASSLRTGLGYTF.

The chain employs TRBV28 and TRBJ2-7; tentatively, D is TRBD2 (5 bases). This CDR3 is 16 amino acids long. Germline CDR1 is MDHEN and CDR2 is SYDVKM. Between the trimmed V and J ends, which lost 2 bases and 3 bases, there was a span of 17 bases. CDR3 nucleotides: TGTGCCAGCAGTTTAAGGGCAGCGGCTCGTATCTACGAGCAGTACTTC. This translates into CASSLRAAARIYEQYF. Variable domain in full (rest from reference TRBV28 and TRBJ2-7): DVKVTQSSRYLVKRTGEKVFLECVQDMDHENMFWYRQDPGLGLRLIYFSYDVKMKEKGDIPEGYSVSREKKERFSLILESASTNQTSMYLCASSLRAAARIYEQYFGPGTRLTVT.

The genes are TRBV6-5 and TRBJ2-1; the D call may be TRBD1 or TRBD2 (5 bases each). Germline CDR1 is MNHEY and CDR2 is SVGAGI. Trimming removed 7 bases at V and 3 bases at J, with 7 bases between. The CDR3 runs 12 residues. The CDR3 bases are TGTGCCAGCACGAGGGGCTACAATGAGCAGTTCTTC. It specifies CASTRGYNEQFF.

This clone appeared a single time. The chain has TRBV5-6 and TRBJ1-1; D is unclear. The CDR3 runs to 15 residues. Trimming took 0 bases from V and 1 from J, leaving 10 bases between them. The germline V gene encodes CDR1 SGHDT and CDR2 YYEEEE. This chain's CDR3 is CASSLASTENTEAFF. The CDR3 nucleotides read TGTGCCAGCAGCTTGGCTTCGACCGAGAACACTGAAGCTTTCTTT.

The CDR3 coding sequence is TGTGCCAGCAGTTTAAGGGCAGGGACTGAAGCTTTCTTT. Protein sequence: CASSLRAGTEAFF. The chain links TRBV12-3 or TRBV12-4 to TRBJ1-1; possibly TRBD1 for D (5 bases). Between the trimmed V and J ends, which lost 2 bases and 5 bases, there was a span of 9 bases. The CDR3 loop spans 13 amino acids.

The chain is built from TRBV19 and TRBJ2-1, with 9 bases that match TRBD2. The CDR3 covers 18 residues. Germline lookup yields CDR1 LNHDA and CDR2 SQIVND (reference sequence). The trim removed 4 bases at V and 4 bases at J, leaving 14 bases unmatched. DNA for the CDR3: TGTGCCAGTAGTAGGGTGGGGGCTAGCGGGAAGATTTACAATGAGCAGTTCTTC. As protein: CASSRVGASGKIYNEQFF.

This rearrangement joins TRBV27 to TRBJ2-7; perhaps TRBD1 as D (5 bases). The CDR3 contains 13 residues. Germline CDR1 and CDR2: MNHEY and SMNVEV (reference sequence). Between the trimmed V and J ends, which lost 6 bases and 3 bases, there was a span of 12 bases. CDR3 bases: TGTGCCAGCAGGCGAACAGGAGTCTACGAGCAGTACTTC. It codes for CASRRTGVYEQYF.

The chain uses TRBV7-3 and TRBJ2-3, with D possibly called TRBD1 or TRBD2 (5 bases each). Trimming left V 2 bases short and J 1 base short, with 10 bases between. CDR1 is SGHTA, CDR2 FQGTGA, per germline. CDR3 length equals 15 residues. The CDR3 protein is CASSLQRGGTDTQYF. The CDR3, as DNA: TGTGCCAGCAGCTTACAGCGAGGGGGCACAGATACGCAGTATTTT.

V is TRBV11-2 and J is TRBJ2-7; maybe TRBD2 (5 bases). The CDR3 has 17 residues. The germline V gene has CDR1 SGHAT and CDR2 FQNNGV. With 1 base removed from V and 1 base from J, the gap between germline ends came to 17 bases. CDR3 protein: CASSLAGRAKGSYEQYF. The CDR3 nucleotides read TGTGCCAGCAGCTTAGCCGGGCGGGCGAAGGGATCCTACGAGCAGTACTTC.

Worth noting for this clone: The junction departs from germline at one end; a sequencing error may be responsible. This rearrangement joins TRBV10-3 to TRBJ1-3; a possible D gene is TRBD1 (6 bases). CDR1 is ENHRY, CDR2 SYGVKD, per germline. The CDR3 length is 13 residues. The CDR3 nucleotides read TGTGCCACCAGTCAGGGGCTGGGAAACACCATATATTTT. Translated: CATSQGLGNTIYF.

The table lists this clone with a count of one. The chain recombines TRBV2 with TRBJ1-4, with 10 bases fitting TRBD1. The CDR3 is made up of 16 amino acids. V lost 5 bases, J lost 0 bases, and 3 bases stayed unmatched. Germline loops: CDR1 SNHLY, CDR2 FYNNEI. In DNA form, the CDR3 reads TGTGCCAGCAGTCAAGGACAGGGGGCAACTAATGAAAAACTGTTTTTT. This sequence encodes CASSQGQGATNEKLFF.

The chain links TRBV7-9 to TRBJ1-1; a possible D gene is TRBD1 (6 bases). V gave up 2 bases and J gave up 3 bases, with 10 bases separating them. CDR1 and CDR2 (germline): SEHNR, FQNEAQ (reference sequence). The CDR3 runs 14 residues. The DNA for the CDR3 is TGTGCCAGCAGCTTATTGGGGGGCTACACTGAAGCTTTCTTT. It yields the protein CASSLLGGYTEAFF.

The rearrangement links TRBV11-3 to TRBJ2-7; D is unclear. Trimming removed 4 bases at V and 2 bases at J, with 6 bases between. CDR3 size: 12 residues. CDR1 is SGHNT, CDR2 YENEEA, per germline. The DNA of the CDR3 is TGTGCCAGCAGCTCGACCCCCTACGAGCAGTACTTC. Protein: CASSSTPYEQYF. The whole variable domain, remainder taken from reference TRBV11-3 and TRBJ2-7, is EAGVVQSPRYKIIEKKQPVAFWCNPISGHNTLYWYLQNLGQGPELLIRYENEEAVDDSQLPKDRFSAERLKGVDSTLKIQPAELGDSAVYLCASSSTPYEQYFGPGTRLTVT.

The chain uses TRBV12-3 or TRBV12-4 and TRBJ2-3; TRBD1 matches at 7 bases. V shed 6 bases and J 5 bases; nucleotides not matched to a gene: 5. This CDR3 comprises 13 residues. CDR3 region: CASRDNRGDTQYF. CDR3 nucleotide sequence: TGTGCCAGCAGAGACAACAGGGGAGATACGCAGTATTTT.

CDR3 coding DNA: TGCGCCAGCAGCTTACAGGGCCCGGGGGGGACTGAAGCTTTCTTT. Its translation is CASSLQGPGGTEAFF. This chain connects TRBV5-1 to TRBJ1-1; TRBD1 might be the D (6 bases). Germline-derived CDR1 and CDR2 are SGHRS and YFSETQ. The V gene lost 2 bases and the J gene lost 5 bases, with 16 bases spanning the gap. CDR3 length: 15 amino acids.

This clone was seen only a few times. The CDR3 sequence: CASSVLDTEAFF. In DNA, the CDR3 is TGTGCCAGCAGTGTGTTGGACACTGAAGCTTTCTTT. The chain joins TRBV2 to TRBJ1-1; no definite D call. This CDR3 has 12 residues. Trimming stripped 4 bases from V and 3 bases from J, with 6 bases between. In germline, CDR1 is SNHLY, CDR2 FYNNEI.

The J gene is TRBJ2-2, the V gene TRBV5-1, with TRBD1 matching 11 bases. This CDR3 region has 15 residues. With 4 bases clipped from V and 5 bases from J, the junction kept 4 bases outside the gene matches. Germline V gene lookup returns CDR1 SGHRS and CDR2 YFSETQ. The CDR3 nucleotides are TGCGCCAGCAGCCCCGGGACAGGGGGTACCGGGGAGCTGTTTTTT. Amino acids: CASSPGTGGTGELFF.

The CDR3 DNA is TGCGCCAGCAGCAATAGCGGAAGCTCCTACAATGAGCAGTTCTTC. This sequence encodes CASSNSGSSYNEQFF. The chain carries TRBV5-1 and TRBJ2-1; D might be TRBD2 (6 bases). Deletions cut 4 bases from V and 0 bases from J, with 11 bases between. The CDR3 has 15 residues. In germline, CDR1 is SGHRS, CDR2 YFSETQ.

This clone was recorded only once. The same CDR3 can be traced to other DNA sequences in this sample. The rearrangement uses TRBV27 and TRBJ1-1, with unresolved D. Germline V gene sequence: CDR1 MNHEY, CDR2 SMNVEV (reference sequence). V was pared by 4 bases and J by 2 bases, with 5 bases between. The CDR3 is made up of 12 amino acids. The CDR3 sequence: CASSSGNTEAFF. CDR3 DNA: TGTGCCAGCAGTTCGGGTAACACTGAAGCTTTCTTT.